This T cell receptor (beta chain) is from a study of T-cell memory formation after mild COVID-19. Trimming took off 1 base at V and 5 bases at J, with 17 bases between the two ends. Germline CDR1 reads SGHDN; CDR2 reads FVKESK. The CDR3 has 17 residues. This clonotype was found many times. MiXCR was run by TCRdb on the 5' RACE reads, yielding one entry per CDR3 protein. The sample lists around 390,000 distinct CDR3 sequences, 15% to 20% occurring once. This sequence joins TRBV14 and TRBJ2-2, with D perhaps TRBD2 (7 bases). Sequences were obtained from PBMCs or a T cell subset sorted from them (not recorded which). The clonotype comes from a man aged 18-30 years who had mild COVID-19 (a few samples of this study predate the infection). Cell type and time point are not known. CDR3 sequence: CASSQAPAGHLTGELFF. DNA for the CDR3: TGTGCCAGCAGCCAAGCTCCAGCGGGACATCTAACCGGGGAGCTGTTTTTT.